The 8 T cell receptor beta chains below were found in one sample sequenced in a study of tumor-infiltrating lymphocytes in primary liver carcinoma. The researchers produced TCR beta cDNA from around 500 ng total RNA with a constant-region primer. What produced the TCR beta libraries was three nested multiplex PCR rounds using slightly modified ARM-PCR. A C-beta reverse primer was combined with TRBV1-TRBV30 forward primers in the first two PCR rounds, and each round had roughly 11 cycles. TCRdb redid the calling of the multiplex PCR reads with MiXCR, one entry per CDR3 protein. This sample has 320,000 or so distinct CDR3 sequences; about 60% occur once, and the top ten carry about 9.4%. In addition to blood RNA drawn from unsorted whole blood, germline DNA was extracted. What was sequenced was peripheral blood. The receptors shown here come from a man in his forties with primary liver carcinoma and hepatitis B virus infection.

With regard to this clonotype: A much larger clone sits a single nucleotide away, making a read error possible. The chain links TRBV29-1 to TRBJ2-1; 9 bases agree with TRBD1. CDR3 length: 14 amino acids. Germline trimming cut 6 bases from V and 11 bases from J; bases unmatched to any gene: 14. Germline CDR1 reads SQVTM; CDR2 reads ANQGSEA. The DNA for the CDR3 is TGCAGCGTCCCAGGACAGGGGAGATGGAATAAGCAGTTCTTC. Its protein is CSVPGQGRWNKQFF.

Comments on this clonotype: A clone one base away is much larger, so this may be a read error. V and J are TRBV10-3 and TRBJ2-3, with no clear D. This CDR3 spans 15 amino acids. Germline V lookup: CDR1 ENHRY, CDR2 SYGVKD. Trimming cost V 6 bases and J 3 bases, with 16 bases left between them. CDR3 protein: CAISPILSETDTQYF. As DNA, the CDR3 is TGTGCCATCAGCCCGATCCTGAGCGAAACAGATACGCAGTATTTT.

The chain couples TRBV28 to TRBJ2-7; D uncertain. This CDR3 is 14 amino acids long. Deletions cut 2 bases from V and 5 bases from J, with 13 bases between. Germline V CDR1 and CDR2: MDHEN, SYDVKM. The CDR3 here is CASSLDGSDHEQYF. The CDR3 DNA reads as TGTGCCAGCAGTTTAGATGGCTCAGACCACGAGCAGTACTTC.

Details on this clonotype: A much bigger clone sits one base away, suggesting this may be a read error. The chain joins TRBV29-1 to TRBJ2-1; D tentatively fits TRBD1 or TRBD2 (5 bases each). Germline V CDR1 and CDR2: SQVTM, ANQGSEA. V gave up 7 bases and J gave up 6 bases, with 19 bases separating them. CDR3 size: 14 residues. The CDR3 sequence: CSADKGKRANEQFF. The CDR3 coding sequence is TGCAGCGCTGATAAGGGGAAGAGGGCCAATGAGCAGTTCTTC.

About this clonotype: This may be a read error, as it is one base from a much larger clone. J is TRBJ2-1 and V is TRBV29-1; 13 positions agree with TRBD2. The CDR3 runs 17 residues. The germline V gene encodes CDR1 SQVTM and CDR2 ANQGSEA. CDR3 protein: CSVDGTSGNLTYDEQFF. CDR3 in DNA: TGCAGCGTTGATGGGACTAGCGGGAATCTTACCTACGATGAGCAGTTCTTC.

The chain recombines TRBV6-5 with TRBJ2-2; the match to TRBD1 covers 8 bases. The length of the CDR3 is 16 residues. J gave up 2 bases and V 7 bases, and 9 bases lay outside the gene matches. Looked up from germline, CDR1 is MNHEY and CDR2 is SVGAGI. The CDR3 DNA reads TGTGCCAGCAAACGCGGACAGGGAGGAAACACCGGGGAGCTGTTTTTT. This codes for CASKRGQGGNTGELFF.

The rearrangement uses TRBV28 and TRBJ2-7, with TRBD2 as a possible D gene (6 bases). V shed 2 bases and J shed 4 bases, with 12 bases lying between them. CDR3 length equals 14 residues. CDR1 MDHEN and CDR2 SYDVKM come from the germline V gene. CDR3 amino acids: CASSLGGINYEQYF. For the CDR3, the DNA is TGTGCCAGCAGTTTAGGGGGGATAAATTACGAGCAGTACTTC.

Remarks on this clonotype: The CDR3 carries no conserved terminal phenylalanine or tryptophan, so it likely arises from a read error. This sequence joins TRBV6-5 and TRBJ1-1; D gene unclear. This CDR3 spans 13 amino acids. The ends were cut back, 9 bases at V and 8 bases at J, with 19 bases in the middle. Germline V gene sequence: CDR1 MNHEY, CDR2 SVGAGI. The CDR3 sequence: CARSRAADTEAFL. Written as DNA, the CDR3 is TGTGCCAGAAGTAGGGCAGCGGATACAGAAGCTTTCTTA.